Listed below are T cell receptor beta chains from one sample, sequenced in a study of T cell responses to AZD1222 COVID-19 vaccine. Assay used: immunoSEQ multiplex PCR; TCRdb lists only in-frame clones, some missing. There are around 190,000 clones in the sample; about 86% occur only once, and 11% lies in the top ten. The sequences come from peripheral blood, collected 28 days after the second AZD1222 dose. The origin of the receptors is an adult who received the AZD1222 COVID-19 vaccine. Both conserved end residues are part of each CDR3. The D gene is left open where the match is weak. Size is omitted from some rows. Given values are once, few, many or a class for expanded clones.

D	J	V	size	CDR3	DNA
NA	TRBJ1-1	TRBV5-1	NA	CASSLEQGGTEAFF	TGCGCCAGCAGCTTGGAACAGGGAGGCACTGAAGCTTTCTTT
NA	TRBJ2-6	TRBV27	NA	CASSFGDSGANVLTF	TGTGCCAGCAGTTTTGGTGACTCTGGGGCCAACGTCCTGACTTTC
NA	TRBJ2-5	TRBV4-2	NA	CASSYGDRSQETQYF	TGTGCCAGCAGCTACGGAGACAGGTCCCAAGAGACCCAGTACTTC
TRBD1	TRBJ1-1	TRBV7-3	NA	CASSLRGGTDTEAFF	TGTGCCAGCAGCTTACGAGGGGGCACTGACACTGAAGCTTTCTTT
TRBD2	TRBJ2-3	TRBV6-5	NA	CASSRGTSSLGAQYF	TGTGCCAGCAGTCGCGGGACTAGCAGCCTAGGGGCGCAGTATTTT
NA	TRBJ1-1	TRBV6-6	NA	CASSYEGGLNTEAFF	TGTGCCAGCAGTTACGAGGGGGGATTAAACACTGAAGCTTTCTTT
NA	TRBJ2-1	TRBV13	NA	CASSRPRGEQFF	TGTGCCAGCAGCCGTCCGAGGGGTGAGCAGTTCTTC
NA	TRBJ2-5	TRBV12-5	once	CASGLSPQETQYF	TGTGCTAGTGGTTTAAGCCCTCAAGAGACCCAGTACTTC
NA	TRBJ1-2	TRBV25-1	NA	CASTSLTDNYGYTF	TGTGCCAGCACCTCCCTGACAGACAACTATGGCTACACCTTC
NA	TRBJ1-1	TRBV30	once	CAWIQTEAFF	TGTGCCTGGATTCAGACAGAAGCTTTCTTT
TRBD1	TRBJ1-1	TRBV6-5	NA	CASSSRGGDTEAFF	TGTGCCAGCAGCTCCAGGGGGGGGGACACTGAAGCTTTCTTT
NA	TRBJ1-2	TRBV5-4	NA	CASSDGLFPNYGYTF	TGTGCCAGCAGCGACGGACTCTTTCCCAACTATGGCTACACCTTC
NA	TRBJ1-3	TRBV25-1	NA	CASSEYVGGARGNTIYF	TGTGCCAGCAGTGAATATGTTGGGGGGGCGCGTGGAAACACCATATATTTT
NA	TRBJ1-2	TRBV19	NA	CASTLGGRNYGYTF	TGTGCCAGTACCCTAGGAGGCCGGAACTATGGCTACACCTTC
NA	TRBJ1-2	TRBV18	NA	CASSLSVGENYGYTF	TGTGCCAGCTCACTTTCCGTCGGGGAAAACTATGGCTACACCTTC
NA	TRBJ1-1	TRBV19	NA	CASSPTGWMNTEAFF	TGTGCCAGTAGTCCAACAGGGTGGATGAACACTGAAGCTTTCTTT
NA	TRBJ2-3	TRBV21-1	NA	CASSKGTPSTDTQYF	TGTGCCAGCAGCAAAGGGACTCCAAGCACAGATACGCAGTATTTT
NA	TRBJ1-2	TRBV6-5	NA	CASRRDRANYGYTF	TGTGCCAGCAGGCGGGACCGAGCTAACTATGGCTACACCTTC
NA	TRBJ1-2	TRBV6-1	NA	CASSEPGGSPYGYTF	TGTGCCAGCAGTGAGCCCGGCGGATCACCCTATGGCTACACCTTC
NA	TRBJ1-3	TRBV11-1	NA	CASSSAGADTIYF	TGTGCCAGCAGCTCGGCGGGGGCGGACACCATATATTTT
TRBD2	TRBJ2-7	TRBV4-3	NA	CASSQDLIGLAGAYEQYF	TGCGCCAGCAGCCAAGATCTTATCGGGCTAGCGGGGGCATACGAGCAGTACTTC
TRBD1	TRBJ2-5	TRBV5-1	NA	CASSLPGQRRRETQYF	TGCGCCAGCAGCTTACCGGGACAGCGCCGTAGAGAGACCCAGTACTTC
NA	TRBJ1-6	TRBV7-9	NA	CASSMITGINSPLHF	TGTGCCAGCTCAATGATTACAGGGATAAATTCACCCCTCCACTTT
TRBD2	TRBJ2-3	TRBV7-9	once	CASSPGTSGGDTQYF	TGTGCCAGCAGCCCCGGTACTAGCGGGGGAGATACGCAGTATTTT
NA	TRBJ1-1	TRBV12-3/TRBV12-4	NA	CASNQNTEAFF	TGTGCCAGCAACCAAAACACTGAAGCTTTCTTT
NA	TRBJ2-4	TRBV3-1/TRBV3-2	once	CASSQVGAGAKNIQYF	TGTGCCAGCAGCCAAGTTGGGGCGGGAGCCAAAAACATTCAGTACTTC
NA	TRBJ1-6	TRBV2	NA	CASSADGNSPLHF	TGTGCCAGCAGTGCCGATGGCAATTCACCCCTCCACTTT
TRBD1	TRBJ1-1	TRBV10-2	NA	CASRGTGRNTEAFF	TGCGCCAGCAGGGGGACAGGGAGGAACACTGAAGCTTTCTTT
NA	TRBJ2-6	TRBV7-2	NA	CASSSRGRTVSGANVLTF	TGTGCCAGCAGCTCACGGGGCCGAACCGTTTCTGGGGCCAACGTCCTGACTTTC
NA	TRBJ1-2	TRBV5-1	NA	CASSVTELSNYGYTF	TGCGCCAGCAGCGTGACAGAATTATCTAACTATGGCTACACCTTC
NA	TRBJ2-2	TRBV29-1	NA	CSVGGRNTGELFF	TGCAGCGTTGGGGGCCGCAACACCGGGGAGCTGTTTTTT
NA	TRBJ1-3	TRBV7-2	NA	CASSRIIAAGASGNTIYF	TGTGCCAGCAGCCGTATAATAGCTGCCGGTGCCTCTGGAAACACCATATATTTT
NA	TRBJ1-6	TRBV6-5	NA	CASSLRESPLHF	TGTGCCAGCAGTTTGAGGGAATCACCCCTCCACTTT
NA	TRBJ1-2	TRBV5-6	NA	CASSVQGNYGYTF	TGTGCCAGCAGCGTACAGGGAAACTATGGCTACACCTTC
TRBD1	TRBJ1-1	TRBV5-5	NA	CASIPTGGTVNTEAFF	TGTGCCAGCATCCCGACAGGGGGCACTGTGAACACTGAAGCTTTCTTT
NA	TRBJ1-4	TRBV15	NA	CATSRDYRATNEKLFF	TGTGCCACCAGCAGAGATTACAGAGCAACTAATGAAAAACTGTTTTTT
TRBD1	TRBJ1-6	TRBV5-1	NA	CASSLDLDRGSSPLHF	TGCGCCAGCAGCTTGGATCTGGACAGGGGCTCTTCACCCCTCCACTTT
NA	TRBJ2-7	TRBV1	NA	CTGATKRGDFRQYF	TGCACCGGGGCTACGAAGCGGGGGGATTTTAGGCAGTACTTC
NA	TRBJ2-3	TRBV11-1	NA	CASTWSPTDTQYF	TGTGCCAGCACGTGGAGTCCCACAGATACGCAGTATTTT
TRBD1	TRBJ2-1	TRBV11-1	few	CASSVDRVGHNEQFF	TGTGCCAGCAGCGTGGACAGGGTGGGCCACAATGAGCAGTTCTTC
NA	TRBJ2-7	TRBV4-1	NA	CASSHRQTAGEQYF	TGCGCCAGCAGCCACCGTCAGACAGCTGGAGAGCAGTACTTC
NA	TRBJ1-1	TRBV3-1/TRBV3-2	NA	CASSQGGGRTEAFF	TGTGCCAGCAGCCAAGGGGGGGGGAGAACTGAAGCTTTCTTT
NA	TRBJ2-7	TRBV12-5	once	CASGSGGGAGSYEQYF	TGTGCTAGTGGTTCCGGAGGGGGGGCCGGCTCCTACGAGCAGTACTTC
NA	TRBJ2-5	TRBV29-1	NA	CSVIRSPSGWETQYF	TGCAGCGTCATTCGATCCCCGTCCGGGTGGGAGACCCAGTACTTC
TRBD1	TRBJ2-1	TRBV4-3	NA	CASSRDRAYNEQFF	TGCGCCAGCAGCCGAGACAGGGCGTACAATGAGCAGTTCTTC
NA	TRBJ2-7	TRBV7-8	NA	CASSLALYRDREYEQYF	TGTGCCAGCAGCTTAGCACTTTACCGAGACAGAGAATACGAGCAGTACTTC
NA	TRBJ2-1	TRBV4-2	NA	CASSPEGTYNEQFF	TGTGCCAGCAGCCCGGAGGGAACGTACAATGAGCAGTTCTTC
TRBD1	TRBJ1-5	TRBV30	NA	CAWSYLRTGASSQPQHF	TGTGCCTGGAGTTATCTAAGGACAGGGGCCAGTAGTCAGCCCCAGCATTTT
NA	TRBJ2-5	TRBV5-5	once	CASSRQPETQYF	TGTGCCAGCAGTCGCCAGCCGGAGACCCAGTACTTC
NA	TRBJ1-2	TRBV18	NA	CASSPDQAAAYGYTF	TGTGCCAGCTCACCGGACCAAGCAGCGGCCTATGGCTACACCTTC
NA	TRBJ2-5	TRBV5-1	NA	CASSWRPSGQETQYF	TGCGCCAGCAGCTGGAGACCCAGCGGCCAAGAGACCCAGTACTTC
TRBD1	TRBJ1-4	TRBV6-5	NA	CASSLRGQPREKLFF	TGTGCCAGCAGTCTACGGGGACAGCCCAGAGAAAAACTGTTTTTT
NA	TRBJ1-2	TRBV12-5	NA	CASGLALGMAYGYTF	TGTGCTAGTGGTTTGGCCCTGGGTATGGCCTATGGCTACACCTTC
NA	TRBJ2-4	TRBV7-2	NA	CASSPGWRVAKNIQYF	TGTGCCAGCAGCCCCGGGTGGCGGGTAGCCAAAAACATTCAGTACTTC
NA	TRBJ1-5	TRBV18	NA	CASSPTPDSNQPQHF	TGTGCCAGCTCACCAACCCCAGATAGCAATCAGCCCCAGCATTTT